This TCR beta chain stems from a study of cytomegalovirus exposure and HLA in healthy donors. For the study at large: Per a later analysis, the 666 first-cohort and some 130 validation repertoires shared one platform.

Assay: immunoSEQ multiplex PCR; the TCRdb copy retains only in-frame clones and omits some. The sample shows more than 85,000 clones, about 95% of them seen only once. The CDR3 extends over 17 amino acids. J was trimmed by 1 base and V by 4 bases; bases with no gene match: 9. CDR1 LNHDA and CDR2 SQIVND come from the germline V gene (reference sequence). General study results and limits: Rare sequences made up most TCRs, while some public TCRs were found in many donors.

From the roughly 120-subject validation cohort, which was separate from the roughly 690-subject first cohort, the donors were drawn. As concerns this clone: Antigen specificity is unknown.

The sample consisted of PBMCs. The chain combines TRBV19 with TRBJ1-5, with 8 bases identical to TRBD1. The TCR comes from a woman aged 18-29 years in good health and CMV-seronegative. The CDR3 bases are TGTGCCAGTAGTACCCACCCAGGGGGCGGGAGCAATCAGCCCCAGCATTTT. Its translation: CASSTHPGGGSNQPQHF.